The 4 T cell receptor beta chains given below trace back to one sample, sequenced in a study of OX40 agonist ivuxolimab in advanced cancers. The data were produced by immunoSEQ multiplex PCR, yet TCRdb's version contains in-frame clones alone and is incomplete. The table has some 21,000 clones, about two thirds seen once. The starting material was CD4+ or CD8+ T cells sorted from blood, obtained in a trial of the OX40 agonist ivuxolimab. The origin of the receptors is an adult with an advanced solid tumor such as melanoma, head and neck, liver or kidney cancer.

The chain carries TRBV19 and TRBJ2-3; possibly TRBD1 or TRBD2 for D (5 bases each). In germline, CDR1 is LNHDA, CDR2 SQIVND (reference sequence). This CDR3 region has 15 residues. With 3 bases removed from V and 2 bases from J, the gap between germline ends came to 12 bases. As DNA, the CDR3 is TGTGCCAGTAGTATCACGGGGCTATACACAGATACGCAGTATTTT. Translated: CASSITGLYTDTQYF.

The sample holds a few counts of this clone. The rearrangement joins TRBV7-6 to TRBJ2-2; 9 bases fit TRBD2. V lost 4 bases to trimming and J lost 4 bases; unmatched junction nucleotides: 4. Germline values: CDR1 SGHVS, CDR2 FNYEAQ. The CDR3 has 15 amino acids. The CDR3 here is CASSYGRGGTGELFF. CDR3 bases: TGTGCCAGCAGCTATGGGCGGGGGGGCACCGGGGAGCTGTTTTTT. Looking up the rest from reference TRBV7-6 and TRBJ2-2 gives the full variable domain: GAGVSQSPRYKVTKRGQDVALRCDPISGHVSLYWYRQALGQGPEFLTYFNYEAQQDKSGLPNDRFSAERPEGSISTLTIQRTEQRDSAMYRCASSYGRGGTGELFFGEGSRLTVL.

This chain joins TRBV5-1 and TRBJ2-1; 7 positions agree with TRBD1. The CDR3 has 17 amino acids. Germline V CDR1 and CDR2: SGHRS, YFSETQ. Germline trimming cut 0 bases from V and 3 bases from J; bases unmatched to any gene: 9. CDR3 sequence reads: CASSLGGQLSFYNEQFF. The CDR3 region has the DNA TGCGCCAGCAGCTTGGGGGGACAGCTATCTTTCTACAATGAGCAGTTCTTC.

This clone was counted between two and nine times. This chain uses TRBV5-1 with TRBJ2-7, with 9 bases that match TRBD1. The CDR3 consists of 16 residues. Germline CDR1 SGHRS, CDR2 YFSETQ. Trimming cost V 4 bases and J 4 bases; bases outside gene matches: 12. The CDR3 loop reads CASSGGDRVDSYEQYF. The CDR3 nucleotides read TGCGCCAGCAGCGGGGGGGACAGGGTCGATTCGTACGAGCAGTACTTC. The whole variable domain, remainder taken from reference TRBV5-1 and TRBJ2-7, is KAGVTQTPRYLIKTRGQQVTLSCSPISGHRSVSWYQQTPGQGLQFLFEYFSETQRNKGNFPGRFSGRQFSNSRSEMNVSTLELGDSALYLCASSGGDRVDSYEQYFGPGTRLTVT.